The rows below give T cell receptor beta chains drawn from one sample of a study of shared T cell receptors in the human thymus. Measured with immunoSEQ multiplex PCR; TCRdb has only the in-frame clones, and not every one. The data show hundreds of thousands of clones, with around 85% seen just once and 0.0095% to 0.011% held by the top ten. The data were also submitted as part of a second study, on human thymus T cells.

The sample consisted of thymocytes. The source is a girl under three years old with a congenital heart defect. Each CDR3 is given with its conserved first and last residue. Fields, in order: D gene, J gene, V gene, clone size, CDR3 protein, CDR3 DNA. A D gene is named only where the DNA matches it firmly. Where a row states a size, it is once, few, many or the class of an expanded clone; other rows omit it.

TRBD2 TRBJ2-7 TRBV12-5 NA CASGLAGLAAEQYF TGTGCTAGTGGTTTGGCCGGACTAGCCGCGGAGCAGTACTTC
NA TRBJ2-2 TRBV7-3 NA CASSLIPEADTGELFF TGTGCCAGCAGCTTAATTCCCGAGGCGGACACCGGGGAGCTGTTTTTT
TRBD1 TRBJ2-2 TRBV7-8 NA CASSLDGQENTGELFF TGTGCCAGCAGCTTAGATGGACAGGAGAACACCGGGGAGCTGTTTTTT
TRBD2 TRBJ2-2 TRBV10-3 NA CAISGGTSGYDTGELFF TGTGCCATCAGTGGCGGGACTAGCGGGTATGACACCGGGGAGCTGTTTTTT
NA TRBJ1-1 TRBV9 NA CASGDTEAFF TGTGCCAGCGGAGACACTGAAGCTTTCTTT
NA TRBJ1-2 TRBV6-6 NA CASREGGDGYTF TGTGCCAGCAGAGAGGGCGGCGATGGCTACACCTTC
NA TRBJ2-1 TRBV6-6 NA CASSPSNEQFF TGTGCCAGCAGCCCTTCTAATGAGCAGTTCTTC
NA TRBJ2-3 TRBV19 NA CASNAGVTDTQYF TGTGCCAGTAATGCAGGGGTAACAGATACGCAGTATTTT
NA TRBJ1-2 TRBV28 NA CASSSNPGRGGYGYTF TGTGCCAGCAGTTCGAACCCTGGACGGGGAGGCTATGGCTACACCTTC
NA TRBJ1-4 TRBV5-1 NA CASSLEAGYNEKLFF TGCGCCAGCAGCTTGGAGGCAGGGTATAATGAAAAACTGTTTTTT
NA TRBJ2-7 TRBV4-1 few CASSQETAYEQYF TGCGCCAGCAGCCAAGAGACAGCCTACGAGCAGTACTTC
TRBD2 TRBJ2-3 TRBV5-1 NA CASSLEAGGLRDTQYF TGCGCCAGCAGCTTAGAGGCGGGGGGGCTGAGAGATACGCAGTATTTT
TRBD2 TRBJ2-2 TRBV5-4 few CASSPTSGGANTGELFF TGTGCCAGCAGCCCGACTAGCGGGGGGGCGAACACCGGGGAGCTGTTTTTT
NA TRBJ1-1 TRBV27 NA CASSHQWGVEAFF TGTGCCAGCAGTCACCAGTGGGGCGTGGAAGCTTTCTTT
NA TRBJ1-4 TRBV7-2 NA CASSLVPVATNEKLFF TGTGCCAGCAGCTTAGTACCGGTTGCAACTAATGAAAAACTGTTTTTT
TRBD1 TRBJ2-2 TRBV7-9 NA CASSLLGDRGDTGELFF TGTGCCAGCAGCCTATTGGGGGACAGGGGGGACACCGGGGAGCTGTTTTTT
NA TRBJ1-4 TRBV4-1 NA CASSQAPSEKLFF TGCGCCAGCAGCCAAGCCCCGAGCGAAAAACTGTTTTTT
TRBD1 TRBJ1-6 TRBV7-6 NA CASSLGGWTGYNSPLHF TGTGCCAGCAGCTTAGGGGGCTGGACAGGCTATAATTCACCCCTCCACTTT
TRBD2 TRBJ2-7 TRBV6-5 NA CASSWVARGGSYEQYF TGTGCCAGCAGTTGGGTAGCGCGGGGAGGGTCCTACGAGCAGTACTTC
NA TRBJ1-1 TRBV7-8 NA CASSLEAAQKEAFF TGTGCCAGCAGCTTAGAGGCCGCACAGAAAGAAGCTTTCTTT
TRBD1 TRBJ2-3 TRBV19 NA CASSIVDRVGPGSTDTQYF TGTGCCAGTAGTATTGTAGACAGGGTGGGCCCGGGGAGCACAGATACGCAGTATTTT
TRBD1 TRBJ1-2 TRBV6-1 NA CASTGQGDSLGYTF TGTGCCAGCACGGGACAGGGGGATTCTCTGGGCTACACCTTC
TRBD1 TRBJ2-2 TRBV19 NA CASSRDRVDTGELFF TGTGCCAGTAGCCGGGACAGGGTAGACACCGGGGAGCTGTTTTTT
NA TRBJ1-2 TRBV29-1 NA CSVERHIGYTF TGCAGCGTTGAACGACATATTGGCTACACCTTC
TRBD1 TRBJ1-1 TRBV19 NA CASSILDRGGTEAFF TGTGCCAGTAGTATATTGGACAGGGGGGGCACTGAAGCTTTCTTT
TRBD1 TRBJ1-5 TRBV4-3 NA CASSQDWGQGGQPQHF TGCGCCAGCAGCCAAGATTGGGGACAGGGCGGTCAGCCCCAGCATTTT
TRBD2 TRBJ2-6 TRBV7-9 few CASSPLGGGSGSGANVLTF TGTGCCAGCAGCCCCCTGGGCGGGGGGTCCGGGTCTGGGGCCAACGTCCTGACTTTC
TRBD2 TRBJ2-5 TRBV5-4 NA CASSWLAGGPRGTQYF TGTGCCAGCAGCTGGCTAGCGGGGGGGCCCAGAGGGACCCAGTACTTC
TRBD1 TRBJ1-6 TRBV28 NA CASSQPDRGRRPSPLHF TGTGCCAGCAGCCAGCCGGACAGGGGGCGGAGACCCTCACCCCTCCACTTT
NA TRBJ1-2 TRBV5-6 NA CASSQNRDLNYGYTF TGTGCCAGCAGCCAGAACAGGGACCTTAACTATGGCTACACCTTC
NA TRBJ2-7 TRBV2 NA CASSELQADEQYF TGTGCCAGCAGTGAACTCCAGGCCGACGAGCAGTACTTC
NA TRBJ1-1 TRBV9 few CASSPRTQMNTEAFF TGTGCCAGCAGCCCCCGCACCCAGATGAACACTGAAGCTTTCTTT
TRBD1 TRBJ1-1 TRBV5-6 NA CASSCGTGGPEAFF TGTGCCAGCAGCTGCGGGACAGGGGGCCCTGAAGCTTTCTTT
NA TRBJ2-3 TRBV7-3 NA CASSLGRGDTDTQYF TGTGCCAGCAGCTTAGGCAGGGGTGACACAGATACGCAGTATTTT
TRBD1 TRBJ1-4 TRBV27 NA CASRLLSVGQANEKLFF TGTGCCAGCAGACTTTTATCGGTGGGACAGGCTAATGAAAAACTGTTTTTT
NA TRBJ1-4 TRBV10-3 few CAISESDSNLPLNEKLFF TGTGCCATCAGTGAGTCAGACAGCAACCTTCCTCTTAATGAAAAACTGTTTTTT
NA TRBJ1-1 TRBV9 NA CASSVGAALNTEAFF TGTGCCAGCAGCGTAGGGGCCGCTCTGAACACTGAAGCTTTCTTT
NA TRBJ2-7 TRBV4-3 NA CASSPRQAAPHEQYF TGCGCCAGCAGCCCCCGCCAGGCCGCTCCTCACGAGCAGTACTTC
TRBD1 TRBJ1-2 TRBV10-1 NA CASSATGVGGYTF TGCGCCAGCAGTGCGACAGGGGTTGGCGGCTACACCTTC
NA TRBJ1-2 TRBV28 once CASSLNKGEANRYGYTF TGTGCCAGCAGTTTAAATAAGGGAGAGGCAAACCGCTATGGCTACACCTTC
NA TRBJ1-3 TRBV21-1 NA CASSSEDSGNTIYF TGTGCCAGCTCCAGCGAAGACTCTGGAAACACCATATATTTT
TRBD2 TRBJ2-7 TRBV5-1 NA CASSRTGTSGGQTGEQYF TGCGCCAGCAGCAGAACGGGGACTAGCGGGGGACAAACCGGCGAGCAGTACTTC
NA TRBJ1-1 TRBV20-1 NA CSVGFEAFF TGCAGTGTTGGCTTTGAAGCTTTCTTT
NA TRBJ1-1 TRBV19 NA CASSMGALEAFF TGTGCCAGTAGTATGGGGGCGCTTGAAGCTTTCTTT
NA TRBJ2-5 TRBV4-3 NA CASSQDSVFSEGETQYF TGCGCCAGCAGCCAAGATTCCGTTTTTTCGGAGGGAGAGACCCAGTACTTC
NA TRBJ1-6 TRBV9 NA CASSPGPGVRFSYNSPLHF TGTGCCAGCAGCCCCGGCCCAGGGGTTCGCTTCTCCTATAATTCACCCCTCCACTTT
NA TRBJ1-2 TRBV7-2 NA CASSLGGLPGFGNYGYTF TGTGCCAGCAGCTTAGGTGGCCTCCCTGGTTTTGGTAACTATGGCTACACCTTC
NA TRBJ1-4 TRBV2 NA CASMKQLEKLFF TGTGCCAGCATGAAACAGCTCGAAAAACTGTTTTTT
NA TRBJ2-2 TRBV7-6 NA CASSLRPPGAKSNTGELFF TGTGCCAGCAGCTTGAGACCCCCAGGGGCTAAATCGAACACCGGGGAGCTGTTTTTT
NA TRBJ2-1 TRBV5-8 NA CASSSQGIGYNEQFF TGTGCCAGCAGCTCTCAGGGTATCGGCTACAATGAGCAGTTCTTC
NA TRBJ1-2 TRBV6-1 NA CASIRREGAGYGYTF TGTGCCAGCATTCGCAGGGAAGGGGCGGGATATGGCTACACCTTC
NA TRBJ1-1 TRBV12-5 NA CASGLVRRGNTEAFF TGTGCTAGTGGTTTGGTACGAAGGGGGAACACTGAAGCTTTCTTT
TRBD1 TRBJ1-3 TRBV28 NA CASSLPGQGFELPGNTIYF TGTGCCAGCAGTTTGCCGGGACAGGGGTTTGAACTTCCTGGAAACACCATATATTTT
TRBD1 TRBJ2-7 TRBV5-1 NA CASSSWTGVEQYF TGCGCCAGCAGCTCGTGGACAGGGGTTGAGCAGTACTTC
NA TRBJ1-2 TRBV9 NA CASSSNREPYGYTF TGTGCCAGCAGCTCAAACAGGGAGCCCTATGGCTACACCTTC